This T cell receptor (beta chain) stems from a study of glioma-infiltrating T cells. The CDR3 is 11 amino acids. V dropped 5 bases and J dropped 3 bases, with 8 bases sitting between them. Germline-derived CDR1 and CDR2 are DFQATT and SNEGSKA (reference sequence). Amplification of TCR alpha and beta CDR3 regions from RNA used iRepertoire nested multiplex PCR. TCRdb used MiXCR to reprocess the multiplex PCR reads, holding one entry per CDR3 protein. This sample carries 100,000 to 150,000 distinct CDR3 sequences, roughly 20% of them seen once, and the ten largest clones take nearly 15%. This clonotype was seen many times.

Sequencing was performed on glioma tissue, nonneoplastic brain tissue, or PBMCs (not recorded which). This chain connects TRBV20-1 to TRBJ2-7; TRBD1 is a possible D gene (6 bases). This receptor was taken from a human donor with low-grade glioma or glioblastoma, undergoing nonglioma brain surgery, or in good health (not recorded which). Written as DNA, the CDR3 is TGCAGTGCTCAACAGGGCTACGAGCAGTACTTC. Residues: CSAQQGYEQYF.